This T cell receptor (beta chain) was found in a study of T cells expressing NK-cell markers (dated by TCRdb to the early 2020s). Regarding the study in general: TCR beta-chain repertoires were profiled in sorted CD3+CD56+NKG2C+, CD3+CD56+NKG2C- and CD3+CD56-NKG2C+ T-cell subsets from seven or eight donors. Among the eight sequenced donors, seven were HCMV-seropositive and one was HCMV-seronegative. Randomly selected healthy volunteers, three men and five women, were used as the eight sequenced donors. Libraries were sequenced as 2 x 150 bp reads on Illumina HiSeq 2000/2500, MiSeq or NextSeq.

Results and caveats for the whole study, not just this receptor: Those dominant clonotypes were again the most abundant among CD3+CD56-NKG2C+ cells in a handful of donors, at about 25-65%. In roughly 6 donors, the dominant CD3+CD56+NKG2C+ clonotypes ranked among the top 10 CD8+ clonotypes, making up about 1.0-8% of CD8+ T cells. Whether the expanded NKG2C-expressing T cell clones were specific for HCMV antigens was left unclear.

The germline V gene (reference sequence) yields DFQATT for CDR1 and SNEGSKA for CDR2. The CDR3 goes from the cysteine to the phenylalanine over 11 residues. No DNA is recorded. In the case of this clonotype: It lacks a known antigen.

HCMV serostatus was determined by detecting HCMV-specific IgG in serum with a commercial ELISA kit. Ficoll density gradient centrifugation was used to isolate peripheral blood mononuclear cells from blood. Sequencing was performed on an Illumina HiSeq 2000. The TCR beta cDNA libraries were made using 5'RACE template switching, a step that added both a universal primer site and unique molecular identifiers. cDNA synthesis was primed from the TCR beta constant segment, followed by two successive PCR amplification steps. The authors' pipeline ran thus. MIGEC handled demultiplexing of the reads and grouping by UMI, while MiTCR was used to assemble and quantify clonotypes. Only TCR cDNA sequences supported by at least two reads were kept to exclude erroneous sequences. Downstream repertoire analysis used the tcR package, and clonotypes were matched across fractions by CDR3 nucleotide sequence plus V segment. Antigen specificity was annotated against VDJdb with VDJmatch, allowing one amino acid substitution in CDR3. TCRdb reprocessed the raw reads; every CDR3 protein sequence is a single record, and DNA is not supplied. The V and J calls were determined by TCRdb, not by the authors. This sample's records show approximately 440,000 distinct CDR3 sequences. The ten largest clones capture 1.4% of the sample.

Sequenced input: blood T cells: a sorted CD56 or NKG2C T cell subset, CD4+ or CD8+ T cells, or bulk PBMC T cells (not recorded which). The TCR originated in a woman in her forties or fifties in good health. Donor details come from another sample of the same person, matched by shared clones. The chain links TRBV20-1 with TRBJ1-5. The CDR3 loop reads CSARSNQPQHF.